This T cell receptor beta chain was obtained from a study of T cell responses to AZD1222 COVID-19 vaccine. Whole-study findings and limits: Two doses of AZD1222 preceded a rise in Spike-specific TCR breadth and depth. Clonal diversity may have been underestimated in mostly white British donors.

From germline, CDR1 is MRHNA and CDR2 SNTAGT. This CDR3 spans 15 amino acids. Trimming removed 6 bases from V and 2 bases from J, with 15 bases in between. Worth noting for this clone: Its specificity is not known.

The protocol was immunoSEQ multiplex PCR, while the TCRdb copy is restricted to in-frame clones and leaves out a portion. The data contain about 93,000 clones, under 90% of them singletons. This sample comprised peripheral blood, obtained on day 0 of MenACWY control vaccination. The TCR sequence derives from an adult in good health. This chain uses TRBV6-4 with TRBJ2-3; maybe TRBD1 (6 bases). CDR3 residues: CASREEGQTTDTQYF. The CDR3 nucleotides are TGTGCCAGCAGGGAAGAAGGACAGACCACAGATACGCAGTATTTT.